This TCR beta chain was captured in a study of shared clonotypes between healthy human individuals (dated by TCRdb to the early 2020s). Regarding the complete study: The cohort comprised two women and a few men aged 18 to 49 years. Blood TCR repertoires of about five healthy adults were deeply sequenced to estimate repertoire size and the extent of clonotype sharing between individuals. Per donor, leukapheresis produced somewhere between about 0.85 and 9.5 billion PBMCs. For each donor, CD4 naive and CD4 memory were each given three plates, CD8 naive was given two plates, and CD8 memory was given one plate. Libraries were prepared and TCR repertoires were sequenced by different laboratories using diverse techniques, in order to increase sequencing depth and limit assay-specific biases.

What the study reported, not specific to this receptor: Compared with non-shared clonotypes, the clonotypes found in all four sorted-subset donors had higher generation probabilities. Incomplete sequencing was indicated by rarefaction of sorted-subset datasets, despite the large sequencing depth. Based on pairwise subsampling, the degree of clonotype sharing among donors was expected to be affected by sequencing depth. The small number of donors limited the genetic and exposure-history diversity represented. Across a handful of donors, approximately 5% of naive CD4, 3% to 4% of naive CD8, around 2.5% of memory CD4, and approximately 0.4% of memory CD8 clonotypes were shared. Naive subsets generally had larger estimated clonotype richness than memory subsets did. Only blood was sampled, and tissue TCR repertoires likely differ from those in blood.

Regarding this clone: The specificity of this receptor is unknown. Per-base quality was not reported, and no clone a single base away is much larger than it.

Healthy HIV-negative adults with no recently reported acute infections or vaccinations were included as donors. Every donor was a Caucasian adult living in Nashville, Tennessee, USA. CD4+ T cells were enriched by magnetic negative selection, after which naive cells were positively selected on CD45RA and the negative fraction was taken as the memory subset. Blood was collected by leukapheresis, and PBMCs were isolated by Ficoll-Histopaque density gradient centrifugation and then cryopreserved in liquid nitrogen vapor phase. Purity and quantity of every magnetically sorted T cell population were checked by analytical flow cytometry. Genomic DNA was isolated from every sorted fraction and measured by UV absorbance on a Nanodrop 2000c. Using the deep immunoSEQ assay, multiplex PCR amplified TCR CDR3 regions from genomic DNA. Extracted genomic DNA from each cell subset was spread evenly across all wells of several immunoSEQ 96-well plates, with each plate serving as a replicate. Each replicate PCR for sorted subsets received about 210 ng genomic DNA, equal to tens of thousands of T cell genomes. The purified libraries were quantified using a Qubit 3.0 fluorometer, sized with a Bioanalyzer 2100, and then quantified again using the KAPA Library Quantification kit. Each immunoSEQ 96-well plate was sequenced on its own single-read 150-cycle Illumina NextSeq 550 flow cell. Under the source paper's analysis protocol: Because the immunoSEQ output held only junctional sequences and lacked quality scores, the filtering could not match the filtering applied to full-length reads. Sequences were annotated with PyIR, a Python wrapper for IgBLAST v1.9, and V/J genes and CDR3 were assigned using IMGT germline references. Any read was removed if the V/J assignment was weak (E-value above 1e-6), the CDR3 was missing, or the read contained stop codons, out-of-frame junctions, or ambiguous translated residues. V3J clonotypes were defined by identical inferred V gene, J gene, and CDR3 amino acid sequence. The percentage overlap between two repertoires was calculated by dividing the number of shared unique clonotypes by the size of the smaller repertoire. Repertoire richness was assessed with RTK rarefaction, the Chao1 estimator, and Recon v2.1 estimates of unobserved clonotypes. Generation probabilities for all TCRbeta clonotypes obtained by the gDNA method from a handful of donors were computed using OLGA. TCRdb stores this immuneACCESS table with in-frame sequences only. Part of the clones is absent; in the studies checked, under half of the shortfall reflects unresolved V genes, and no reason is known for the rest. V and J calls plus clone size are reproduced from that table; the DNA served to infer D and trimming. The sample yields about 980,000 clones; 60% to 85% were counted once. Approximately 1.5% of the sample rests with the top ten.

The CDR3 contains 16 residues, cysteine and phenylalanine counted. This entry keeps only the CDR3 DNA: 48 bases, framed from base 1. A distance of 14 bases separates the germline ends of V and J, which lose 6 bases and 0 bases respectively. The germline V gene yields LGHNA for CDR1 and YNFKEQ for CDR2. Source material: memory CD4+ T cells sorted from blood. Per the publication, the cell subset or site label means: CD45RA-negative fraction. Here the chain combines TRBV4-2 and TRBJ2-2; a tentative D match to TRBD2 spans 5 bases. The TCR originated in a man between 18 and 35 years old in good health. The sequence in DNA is TGTGCCAGCAGTCCGAACCCGGGAACGAACACCGGGGAGCTGTTTTTT. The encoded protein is CASSPNPGTNTGELFF.